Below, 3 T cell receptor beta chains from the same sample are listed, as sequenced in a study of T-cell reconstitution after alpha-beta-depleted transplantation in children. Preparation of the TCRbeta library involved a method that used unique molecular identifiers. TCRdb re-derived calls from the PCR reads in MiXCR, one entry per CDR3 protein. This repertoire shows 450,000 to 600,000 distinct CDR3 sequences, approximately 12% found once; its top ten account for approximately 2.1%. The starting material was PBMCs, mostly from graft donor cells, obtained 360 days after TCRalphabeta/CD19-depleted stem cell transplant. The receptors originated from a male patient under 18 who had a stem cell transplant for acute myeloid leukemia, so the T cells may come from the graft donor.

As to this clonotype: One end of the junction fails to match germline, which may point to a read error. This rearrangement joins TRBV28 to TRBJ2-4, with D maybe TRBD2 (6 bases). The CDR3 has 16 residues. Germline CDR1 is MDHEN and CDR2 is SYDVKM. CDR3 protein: CASSLLPGVLENIEYF. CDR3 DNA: TGTGCCAGCAGTTTACTGCCGGGGGTTTTGGAAAACATTGAGTACTTC.

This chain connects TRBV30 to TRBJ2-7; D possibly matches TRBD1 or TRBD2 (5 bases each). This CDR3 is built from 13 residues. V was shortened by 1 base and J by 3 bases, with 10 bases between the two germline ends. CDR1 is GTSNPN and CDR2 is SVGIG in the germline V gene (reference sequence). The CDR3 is CAWSAGTVYEQYF. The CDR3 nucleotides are TGTGCCTGGAGTGCCGGGACCGTCTACGAGCAGTACTTC.

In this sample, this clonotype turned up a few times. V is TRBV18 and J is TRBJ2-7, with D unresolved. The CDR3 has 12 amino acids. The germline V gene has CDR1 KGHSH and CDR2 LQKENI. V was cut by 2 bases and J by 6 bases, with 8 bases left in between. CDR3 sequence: CASSPLGLEQYF. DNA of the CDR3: TGTGCCAGCTCACCATTGGGTCTCGAGCAGTACTTC.